This T cell receptor beta chain was sequenced for a study of blood T cell repertoires in COVID-19 (TCRdb year 2020). In the study overall: Samples from collaborators originated in the United States, Italy and Spain and spanned both the acute and convalescent phases of COVID-19. The material from the prospective study consisted of cDNA or gDNA derived from T cells, B-cell-depleted T cells, or PBMCs. The dataset comprised deeply sampled blood TCRbeta repertoires from subjects exposed to, actively infected with, or recovered from COVID-19. The repertoires were made available in a free public database intended to serve as a resource for research on the immune response to SARS-CoV-2. The samples were drawn from two sources: the first 160 participants of the ongoing ImmuneRACE study, and 950 to 1,500 subjects contributed by 6 global collaborators. A de-identified subject ID, COVID-19 status, age in years and sex were almost always included in the sample metadata. HLA class I and class II types, where available, came from metadata supplied by the sample provider rather than from assay-based typing.

As for this clone: The clone's antigen remains unknown. The input lacks base qualities; no much larger clone sits a single base away.

On the study overall, not on this receptor specifically: How much clinical and demographic metadata was included differed by source and by participant, and the metadata was provided uncurated.

The collaborating institutions used their own protocols to collect whole blood in K2EDTA tubes. For TCRbeta analysis, collaborators shipped samples in one of three forms: frozen whole blood, isolated PBMCs, or DNA extracted from either of those sample types. The immunoSEQ Assay, a bias-controlled multiplex PCR, was used to amplify TCRbeta CDR3 regions from genomic DNA. For the original study's pipeline: The number of nucleated cells in each sample was estimated by amplification of reference gene primers within the assay. To quantify the absolute abundance of each unique TCRbeta CDR3 rearrangement, sequence reads were collapsed and filtered. Productive Simpson clonality was computed per sample as the square root of Simpson's diversity index over productive rearrangements. The source is immuneACCESS, and TCRdb retained only in-frame sequences with V and J called. Part of the clones is not carried over; for the studies checked, unresolved V genes explain less than half of this, and the remainder is unexplained. V and J calls plus clone size are reproduced from that table; the DNA served to infer D and trimming. Recorded for this sample are fewer than 300,000 clones; 82% of them occurred a single time. The ten top clones hold roughly 3% of the sample.

V is cut back by 6 bases and J by 1 base, with 5 bases in the junction unmatched. Looking up the germline V gene yields CDR1 MDHEN and CDR2 SYDVKM. From its cysteine to its phenylalanine, the CDR3 spans 14 amino acids. The only DNA kept is the CDR3, 42 bases in frame from the first base. Sequencing used peripheral blood. The chain couples TRBV28 to TRBJ1-1, with TRBD1 identical over 7 junction bases. This TCR came from a woman between 18 and 30 years old with acute or convalescent COVID-19. The DNA sequence follows: TGTGCCAGCAGAGGAGGGGGCTGGAACACTGAAGCTTTCTTT. This yields the protein CASRGGGWNTEAFF. This CDR3, with the reference TRBV28 and TRBJ1-1 proteins standing in past its ends, gives the full variable domain DVKVTQSSRYLVKRTGEKVFLECVQDMDHENMFWYRQDPGLGLRLIYFSYDVKMKEKGDIPEGYSVSREKKERFSLILESASTNQTSMYLCASRGGGWNTEAFFGQGTRLTVV.